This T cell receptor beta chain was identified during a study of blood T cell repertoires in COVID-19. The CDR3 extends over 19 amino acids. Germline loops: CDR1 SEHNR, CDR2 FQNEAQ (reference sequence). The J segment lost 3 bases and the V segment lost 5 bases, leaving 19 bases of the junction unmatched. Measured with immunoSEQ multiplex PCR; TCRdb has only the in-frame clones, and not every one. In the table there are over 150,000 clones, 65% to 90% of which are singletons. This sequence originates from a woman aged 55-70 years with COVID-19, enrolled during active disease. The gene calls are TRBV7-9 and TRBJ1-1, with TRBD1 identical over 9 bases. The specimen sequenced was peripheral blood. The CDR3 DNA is TGTGCCAGCAGCCGAATAACGGGACAGGGAAGGGGGTTGGACACTGAAGCTTTCTTT. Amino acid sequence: CASSRITGQGRGLDTEAFF.